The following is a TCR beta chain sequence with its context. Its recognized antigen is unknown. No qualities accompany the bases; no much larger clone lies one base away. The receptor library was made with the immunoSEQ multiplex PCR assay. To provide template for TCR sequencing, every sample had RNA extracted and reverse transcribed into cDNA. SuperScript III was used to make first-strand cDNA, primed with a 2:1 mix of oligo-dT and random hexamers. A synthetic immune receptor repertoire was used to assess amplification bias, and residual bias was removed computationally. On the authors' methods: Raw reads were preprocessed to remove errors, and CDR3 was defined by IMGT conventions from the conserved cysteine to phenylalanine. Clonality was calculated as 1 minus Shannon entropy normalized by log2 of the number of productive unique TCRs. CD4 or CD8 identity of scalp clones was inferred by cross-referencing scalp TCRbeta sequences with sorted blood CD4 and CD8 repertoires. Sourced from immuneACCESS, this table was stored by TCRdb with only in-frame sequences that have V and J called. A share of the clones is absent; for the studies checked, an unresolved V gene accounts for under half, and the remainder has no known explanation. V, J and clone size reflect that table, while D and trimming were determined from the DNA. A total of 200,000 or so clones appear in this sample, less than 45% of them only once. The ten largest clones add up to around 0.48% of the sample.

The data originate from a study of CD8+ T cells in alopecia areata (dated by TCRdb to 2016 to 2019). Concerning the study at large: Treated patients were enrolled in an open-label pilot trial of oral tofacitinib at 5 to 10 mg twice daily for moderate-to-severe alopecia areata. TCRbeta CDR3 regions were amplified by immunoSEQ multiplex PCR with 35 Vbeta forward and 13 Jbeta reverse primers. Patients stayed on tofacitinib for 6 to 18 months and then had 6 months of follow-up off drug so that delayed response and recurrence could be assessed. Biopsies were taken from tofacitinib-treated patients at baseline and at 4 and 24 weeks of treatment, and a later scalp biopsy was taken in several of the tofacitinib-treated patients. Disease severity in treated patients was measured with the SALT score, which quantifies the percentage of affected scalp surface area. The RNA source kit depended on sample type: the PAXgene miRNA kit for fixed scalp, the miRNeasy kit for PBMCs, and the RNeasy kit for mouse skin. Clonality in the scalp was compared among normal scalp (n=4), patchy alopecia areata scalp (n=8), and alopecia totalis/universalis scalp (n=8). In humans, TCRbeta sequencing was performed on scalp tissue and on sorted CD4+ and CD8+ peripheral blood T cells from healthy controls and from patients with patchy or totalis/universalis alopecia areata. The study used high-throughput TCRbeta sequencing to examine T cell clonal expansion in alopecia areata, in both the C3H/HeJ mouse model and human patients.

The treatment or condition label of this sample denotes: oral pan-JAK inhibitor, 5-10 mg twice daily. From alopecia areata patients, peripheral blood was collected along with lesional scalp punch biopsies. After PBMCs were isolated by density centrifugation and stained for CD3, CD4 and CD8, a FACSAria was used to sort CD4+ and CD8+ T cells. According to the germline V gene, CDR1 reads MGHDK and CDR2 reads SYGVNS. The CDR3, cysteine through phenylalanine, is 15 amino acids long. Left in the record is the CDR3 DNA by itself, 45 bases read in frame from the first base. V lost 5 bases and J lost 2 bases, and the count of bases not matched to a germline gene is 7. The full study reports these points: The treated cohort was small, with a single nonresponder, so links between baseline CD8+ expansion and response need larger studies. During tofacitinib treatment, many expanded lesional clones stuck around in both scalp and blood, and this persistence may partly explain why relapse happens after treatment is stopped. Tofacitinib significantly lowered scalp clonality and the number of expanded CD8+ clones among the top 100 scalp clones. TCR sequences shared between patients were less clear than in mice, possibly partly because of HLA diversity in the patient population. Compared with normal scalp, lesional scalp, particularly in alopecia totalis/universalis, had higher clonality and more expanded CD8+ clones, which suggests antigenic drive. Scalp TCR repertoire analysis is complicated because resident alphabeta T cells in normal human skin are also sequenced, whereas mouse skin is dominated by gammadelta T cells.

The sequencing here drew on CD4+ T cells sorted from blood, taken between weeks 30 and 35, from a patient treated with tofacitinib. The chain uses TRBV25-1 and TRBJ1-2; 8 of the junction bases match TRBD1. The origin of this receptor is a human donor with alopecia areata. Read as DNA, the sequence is TGTGCCAGCAGTTACGGACAGGGAATCAACTATGGCTACACCTTC. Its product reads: CASSYGQGINYGYTF.